The 2 T cell receptor beta chains reported below all come from one sample, sequenced in a study of blood T cells in healthy people across ages. The authors ran a second PCR of 7 to 11 cycles using a sample-barcoded 5' primer and a J-beta primer mix. One entry per CDR3 protein results from TCRdb running MiXCR on the 5' RACE reads. The sample has fewer than 800,000 distinct CDR3 sequences; about 30% are singletons. Sequencing input: blood. Source of these receptors: a woman of 80 years or more in good health.

Of note for this clonotype: It may be a read error: a sequence one base away is much more abundant. V usage is TRBV11-2 and J usage is TRBJ2-7; 7 nucleotides agree with TRBD1. Germline-derived CDR1 and CDR2 are SGHAT and FQNNGV. CDR3 length equals 15 residues. The CDR3 sequence is CASSSNRGSSYGQYF. CDR3 nucleotides: TGTGCCAGCAGCTCAAACAGGGGAAGCTCCTACGGGCAGTACTTC.

This clonotype was seen once. It may be a read error: a sequence one base away is much more abundant. The chain links TRBV5-1 to TRBJ2-7; a possible D gene is TRBD1 (6 bases). The CDR3 is 13 residues long. V was pared by 7 bases and J by 7 bases, with 18 bases between. CDR1 is SGHRS, CDR2 YFSETQ, per germline. CDR3 sequence: CASSEGVTDEQYF. The DNA for the CDR3 is TGCGCCAGCTCAGAGGGGGTGACTGATGAGCAGTACTTC.